The T cell receptor (beta chain) described here comes from a study of cytomegalovirus exposure and HLA in healthy donors. Study-wide findings and caveats: Sequence variants that were highly shared formed a cluster that was likely a sequencing artifact. Reportedly, a later analysis found an Asian-associated ancestry cluster had fewer N-insertions than the approximately 640-donor mean. Serostatus for CMV was the only available immune exposure information.

The primer mix had 60 Vbeta and 13 Jbeta primers. Method: immunoSEQ multiplex PCR; TCRdb's copy keeps in-frame clones and lacks some. The sample gives about 170,000 clones, roughly 79% of which show up once; 6.3% is in the top ten. Germline V gene sequence: CDR1 MNHNY, CDR2 SVGAGI (reference sequence). This CDR3 is built from 14 residues. With V trimmed by 4 bases and J by 7 bases, 7 bases remained unmatched. Remarks on this clone: Antigen: not known.

Sequenced input: PBMCs. The TCR sequence derives from a man aged 35-49 years in good health and CMV-seropositive. The chain couples TRBV6-6 to TRBJ2-7; TRBD2 agrees at 10 bases. CDR3: CASSLGLAPEEQYF. The CDR3 DNA reads as TGTGCCAGCAGTTTGGGACTAGCGCCCGAGGAGCAGTACTTC.